This section outlines one T cell receptor (beta chain) sequence together with its context. This sample was taken from a study of T cell responses to AZD1222 COVID-19 vaccine. Generated by immunoSEQ multiplex PCR, the TCRdb table keeps only in-frame clones and is missing some. Among some 130,000 clones listed, more than 85% were seen once. The sequencing used peripheral blood, collected on day 0 of AZD1222 vaccination. The receptor was derived from an adult in good health.

CDR3 residues: CASSPTGSNTGELFF. DNA for the CDR3: TGTGCCAGCTCACCGACAGGTTCGAACACCGGGGAGCTGTTTTTT. This chain links TRBV18 with TRBJ2-2; the D gene is possibly TRBD1 (6 bases). CDR3 length equals 15 residues. Between the trimmed V and J ends, which lost 3 bases and 0 bases, there was a span of 8 bases. Germline V gene sequence: CDR1 KGHSH, CDR2 LQKENI.